These T cell receptor beta chains were read from a single sample in a study of cytomegalovirus exposure and HLA in healthy donors. Clones were sequenced by immunoSEQ multiplex PCR, and TCRdb holds only the in-frame ones, with some missing. This listing includes 55,000 to 75,000 clones. The sample taken for sequencing was PBMCs. These receptors were taken from a male donor in good health and CMV-seronegative. The CDR3 runs from the conserved cysteine through the conserved F or W. The order of the fields is V gene, J gene, D gene, CDR3 protein, CDR3 DNA. A D gene is named only where the DNA matches it firmly.

V gene: TRBV7-8; J gene: TRBJ2-7; D gene: .; CDR3 protein: CASSFRTGRGYEQYF; CDR3 DNA: TGTGCCAGCAGCTTTCGGACAGGGAGGGGCTACGAGCAGTACTTC
V gene: TRBV30; J gene: TRBJ1-3; D gene: .; CDR3 protein: CAWREAGAYSGNTIYF; CDR3 DNA: TGTGCCTGGAGGGAGGCAGGGGCTTACTCTGGAAACACCATATATTTT
V gene: TRBV13; J gene: TRBJ2-7; D gene: .; CDR3 protein: CASSLGSIERGSYEQYF; CDR3 DNA: TGTGCCAGCAGCTTAGGCTCAATAGAAAGGGGTTCCTACGAGCAGTACTTC
V gene: TRBV30; J gene: TRBJ1-1; D gene: .; CDR3 protein: CAWSLTTNTEDFF; CDR3 DNA: TGTGCCTGGAGTCTGACAACGAACACTGAAGATTTCTTT
V gene: TRBV10-1; J gene: TRBJ2-3; D gene: .; CDR3 protein: CASSESLARFTDTQYF; CDR3 DNA: TGCGCCAGCAGTGAGTCGCTGGCGAGGTTCACAGATACGCAGTATTTT
V gene: TRBV5-4; J gene: TRBJ1-4; D gene: .; CDR3 protein: CASSLGARNEKLFF; CDR3 DNA: TGTGCCAGCAGCTTGGGGGCCCGTAATGAAAAACTGTTTTTT
V gene: TRBV29-1; J gene: TRBJ2-1; D gene: .; CDR3 protein: CSVETGSDNEQFF; CDR3 DNA: TGCAGCGTTGAAACAGGCTCCGACAATGAGCAGTTCTTC
V gene: TRBV4-3; J gene: TRBJ2-7; D gene: TRBD1; CDR3 protein: CASSFQGAGEQYF; CDR3 DNA: TGCGCCAGCAGCTTCCAGGGGGCTGGGGAGCAGTACTTC
V gene: TRBV6-5; J gene: TRBJ2-1; D gene: .; CDR3 protein: CATRGSIHEQFF; CDR3 DNA: TGTGCCACCCGAGGGTCGATTCATGAGCAGTTCTTC
V gene: TRBV11-2; J gene: TRBJ1-5; D gene: TRBD1; CDR3 protein: CASSPGGGRGHQPQHF; CDR3 DNA: TGTGCCAGCAGTCCAGGAGGGGGAAGGGGGCATCAGCCCCAGCATTTT
V gene: TRBV6-1; J gene: TRBJ1-4; D gene: .; CDR3 protein: CASSDLGEGREKLFF; CDR3 DNA: TGTGCCAGCAGTGACCTCGGGGAGGGGCGTGAAAAACTGTTTTTT
V gene: TRBV9; J gene: TRBJ2-3; D gene: TRBD1; CDR3 protein: CASSVATGNTDTQYF; CDR3 DNA: TGTGCCAGCAGCGTAGCGACAGGGAACACAGATACGCAGTATTTT
V gene: TRBV7-9; J gene: TRBJ1-1; D gene: TRBD1; CDR3 protein: CASSKGQPNTEDFF; CDR3 DNA: TGTGCCAGCAGCAAGGGACAGCCCAACACTGAAGATTTCTTT
V gene: TRBV19; J gene: TRBJ1-1; D gene: .; CDR3 protein: CASSRQVTNTEAFF; CDR3 DNA: TGTGCCAGTAGTAGACAGGTGACGAACACTGAAGCTTTCTTT